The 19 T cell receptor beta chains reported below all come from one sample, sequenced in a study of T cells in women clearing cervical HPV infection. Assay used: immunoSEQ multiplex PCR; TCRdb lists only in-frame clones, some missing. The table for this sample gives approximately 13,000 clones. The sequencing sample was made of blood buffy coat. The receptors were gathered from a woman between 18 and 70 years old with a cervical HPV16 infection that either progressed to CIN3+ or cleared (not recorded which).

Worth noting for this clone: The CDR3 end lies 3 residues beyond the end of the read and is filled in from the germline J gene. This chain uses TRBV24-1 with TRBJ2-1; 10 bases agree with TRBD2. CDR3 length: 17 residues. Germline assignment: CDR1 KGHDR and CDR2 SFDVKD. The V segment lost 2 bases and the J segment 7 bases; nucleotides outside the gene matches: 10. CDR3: CATSDWKERGGRNEQFF. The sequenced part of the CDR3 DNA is TGTGCCACCAGTGATTGGAAAGAGCGGGGGGGCAGAAATGAG.

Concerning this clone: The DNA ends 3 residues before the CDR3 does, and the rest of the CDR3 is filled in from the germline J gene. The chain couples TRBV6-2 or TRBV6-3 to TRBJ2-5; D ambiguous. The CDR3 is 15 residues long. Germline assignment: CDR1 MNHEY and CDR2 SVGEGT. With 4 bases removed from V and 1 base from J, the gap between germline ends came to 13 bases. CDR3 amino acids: CASSSYFGIQETQYF. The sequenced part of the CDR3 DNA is TGTGCCAGCAGTTCGTACTTCGGTATCCAAGAGACC.

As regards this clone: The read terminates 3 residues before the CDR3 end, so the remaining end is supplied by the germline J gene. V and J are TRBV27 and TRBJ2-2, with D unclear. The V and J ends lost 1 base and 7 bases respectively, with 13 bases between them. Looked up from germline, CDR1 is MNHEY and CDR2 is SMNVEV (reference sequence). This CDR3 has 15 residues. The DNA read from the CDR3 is TGTGCCAGCAGTTTATATGGGTACGGCGGCGGGGAG. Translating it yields CASSLYGYGGGE. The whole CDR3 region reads CASSLYGYGGGELFF.

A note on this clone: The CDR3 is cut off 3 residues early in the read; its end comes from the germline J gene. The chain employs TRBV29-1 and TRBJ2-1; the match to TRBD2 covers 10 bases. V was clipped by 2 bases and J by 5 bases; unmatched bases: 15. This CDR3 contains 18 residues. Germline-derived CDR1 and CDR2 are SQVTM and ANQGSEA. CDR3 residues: CSVELSERGGFPNNEQFF. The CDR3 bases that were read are TGCAGCGTTGAACTGTCAGAGCGGGGGGGCTTTCCAAACAATGAG.

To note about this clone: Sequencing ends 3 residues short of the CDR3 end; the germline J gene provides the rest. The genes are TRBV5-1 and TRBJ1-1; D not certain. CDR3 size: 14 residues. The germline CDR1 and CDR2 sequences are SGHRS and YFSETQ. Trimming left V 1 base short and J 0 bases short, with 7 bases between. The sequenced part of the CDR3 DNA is TGCGCCAGCAGCTTGTGCAGTATGAACACTGAA. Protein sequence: CASSLCSMNTE. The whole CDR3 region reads CASSLCSMNTEAFF.

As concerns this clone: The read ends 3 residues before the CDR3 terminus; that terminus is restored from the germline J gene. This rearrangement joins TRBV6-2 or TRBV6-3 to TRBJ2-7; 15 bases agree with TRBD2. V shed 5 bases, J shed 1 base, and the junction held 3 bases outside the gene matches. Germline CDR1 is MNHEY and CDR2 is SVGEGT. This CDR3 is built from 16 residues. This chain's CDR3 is CASSPGTSGRSYEQYF. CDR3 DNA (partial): TGTGCCAGCAGTCCGGGGACTAGCGGGAGGTCCTACGAG.

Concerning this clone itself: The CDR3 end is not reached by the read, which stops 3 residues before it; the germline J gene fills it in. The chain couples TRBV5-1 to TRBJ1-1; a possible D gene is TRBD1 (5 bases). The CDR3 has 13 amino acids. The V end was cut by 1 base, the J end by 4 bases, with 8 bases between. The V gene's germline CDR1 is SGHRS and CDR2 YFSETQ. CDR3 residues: CASSLSGGTEAFF. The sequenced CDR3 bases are TGCGCCAGCAGCTTGTCCGGGGGCACTGAA.

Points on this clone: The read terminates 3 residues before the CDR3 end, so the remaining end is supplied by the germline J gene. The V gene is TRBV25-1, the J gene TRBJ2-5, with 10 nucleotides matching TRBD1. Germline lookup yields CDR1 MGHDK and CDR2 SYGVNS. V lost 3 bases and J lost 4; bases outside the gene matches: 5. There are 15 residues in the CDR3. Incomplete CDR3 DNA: TGTGCCAGCAGTGAGACAGGGGGCTCGAGAGAGACC. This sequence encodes CASSETGGSRET. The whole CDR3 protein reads CASSETGGSRETQYF.

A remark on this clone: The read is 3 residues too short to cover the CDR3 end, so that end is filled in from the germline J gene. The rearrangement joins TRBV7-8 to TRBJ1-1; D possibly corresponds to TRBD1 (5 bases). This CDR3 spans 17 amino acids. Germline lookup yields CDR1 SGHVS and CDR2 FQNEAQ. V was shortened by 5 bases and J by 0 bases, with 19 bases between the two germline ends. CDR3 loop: CASSRSGDSLMNTEAFF. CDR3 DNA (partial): TGTGCCAGCAGCCGCTCCGGCGACAGCCTCATGAACACTGAA.

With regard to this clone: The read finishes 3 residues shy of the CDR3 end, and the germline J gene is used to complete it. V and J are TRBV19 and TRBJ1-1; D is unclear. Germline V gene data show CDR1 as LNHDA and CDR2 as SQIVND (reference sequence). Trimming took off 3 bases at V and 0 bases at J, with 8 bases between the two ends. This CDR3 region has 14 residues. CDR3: CASSIPVVNTEAFF. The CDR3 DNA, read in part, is TGTGCCAGTAGTATTCCGGTAGTGAACACTGAA.

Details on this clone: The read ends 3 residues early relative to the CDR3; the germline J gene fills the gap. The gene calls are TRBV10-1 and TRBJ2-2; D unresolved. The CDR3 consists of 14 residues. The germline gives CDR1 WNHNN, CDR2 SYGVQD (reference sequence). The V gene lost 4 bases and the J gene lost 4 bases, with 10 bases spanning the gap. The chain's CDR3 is CASSVFRVTGELFF. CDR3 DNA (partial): TGCGCCAGCAGTGTCTTTAGAGTCACCGGGGAG.

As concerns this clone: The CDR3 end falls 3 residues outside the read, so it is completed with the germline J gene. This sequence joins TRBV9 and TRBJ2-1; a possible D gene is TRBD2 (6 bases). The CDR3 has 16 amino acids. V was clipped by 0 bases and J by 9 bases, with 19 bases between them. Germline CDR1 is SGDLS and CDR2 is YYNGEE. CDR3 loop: CASSVAISGLGVEQFF. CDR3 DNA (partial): TGTGCCAGCAGCGTAGCTATTTCGGGACTCGGGGTTGAG. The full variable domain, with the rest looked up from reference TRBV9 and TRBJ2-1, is DSGVTQTPKHLITATGQRVTLRCSPRSGDLSVYWYQQSLDQGLQFLIQYYNGEERAKGNILERFSAQQFPDLHSELNLSSLELGDSALYFCASSVAISGLGVEQFFGPGTRLTVL.

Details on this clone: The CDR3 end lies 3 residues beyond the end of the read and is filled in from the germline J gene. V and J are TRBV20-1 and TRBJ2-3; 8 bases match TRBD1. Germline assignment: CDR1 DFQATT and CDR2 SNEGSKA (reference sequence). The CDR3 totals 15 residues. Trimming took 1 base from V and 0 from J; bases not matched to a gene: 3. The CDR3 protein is CSARGDRGSTDTQYF. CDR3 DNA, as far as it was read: TGCAGTGCTAGAGGTGACAGGGGAAGCACAGATACG.

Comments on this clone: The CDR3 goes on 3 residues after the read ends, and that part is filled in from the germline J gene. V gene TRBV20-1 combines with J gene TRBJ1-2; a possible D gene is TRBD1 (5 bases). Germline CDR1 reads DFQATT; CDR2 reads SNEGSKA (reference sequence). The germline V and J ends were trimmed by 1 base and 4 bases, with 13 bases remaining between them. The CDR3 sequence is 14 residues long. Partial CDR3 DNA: TGCAGTGCTAGAGGGGGGTCCGGGGGCTATGGC. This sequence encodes CSARGGSGGYG. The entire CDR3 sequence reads CSARGGSGGYGYTF.

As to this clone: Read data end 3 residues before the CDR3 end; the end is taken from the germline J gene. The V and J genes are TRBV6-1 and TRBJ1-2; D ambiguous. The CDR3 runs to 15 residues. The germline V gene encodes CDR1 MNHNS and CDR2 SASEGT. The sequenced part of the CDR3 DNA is TGTGCCAGCAGTGAAGGACTAGCGGGATCTTACGAC. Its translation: CASSEGLAGSYD. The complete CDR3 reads CASSEGLAGSYDYTF.

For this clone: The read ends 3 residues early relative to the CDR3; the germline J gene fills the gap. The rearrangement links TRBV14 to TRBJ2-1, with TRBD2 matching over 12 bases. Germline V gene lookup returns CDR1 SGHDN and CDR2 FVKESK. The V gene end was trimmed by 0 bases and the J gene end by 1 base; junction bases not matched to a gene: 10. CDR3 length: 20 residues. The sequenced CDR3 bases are TGTGCCAGCAGCCAAGATCCTAGGCTAGCGGGGGGGAAATCCTACAATGAG. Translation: CASSQDPRLAGGKSYNE. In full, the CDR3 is CASSQDPRLAGGKSYNEQFF.

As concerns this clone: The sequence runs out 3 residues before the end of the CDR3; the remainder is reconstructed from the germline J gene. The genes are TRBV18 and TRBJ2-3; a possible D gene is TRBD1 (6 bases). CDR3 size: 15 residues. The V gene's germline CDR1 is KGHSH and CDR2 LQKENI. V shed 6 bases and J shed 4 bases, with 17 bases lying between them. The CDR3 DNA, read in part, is TGTGCCAGCTCCCCCAGGGGCGATGGTCCAGATACG. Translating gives CASSPRGDGPDT. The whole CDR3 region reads CASSPRGDGPDTQYF.

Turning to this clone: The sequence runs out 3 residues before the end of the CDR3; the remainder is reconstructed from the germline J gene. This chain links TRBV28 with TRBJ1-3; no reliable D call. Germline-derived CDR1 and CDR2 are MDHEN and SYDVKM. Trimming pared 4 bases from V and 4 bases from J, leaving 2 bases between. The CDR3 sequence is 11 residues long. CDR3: CASSSGNTIYF. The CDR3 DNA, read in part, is TGTGCCAGCAGTTCAGGAAACACC.

Incomplete CDR3 DNA: TGTGCCAGCAGCGTAGGTCAGGGGGAAAATGAAAAA. Encoded protein: CASSVGQGENEK. The whole CDR3 reads CASSVGQGENEKLFF. The rearrangement uses TRBV9 and TRBJ1-4; TRBD1 matches 7 bases. The read ends 3 residues shy of where the CDR3 ends; the end is completed using the germline J gene. The CDR3 is 15 residues long. Germline values: CDR1 SGDLS, CDR2 YYNGEE. V gave up 0 bases and J gave up 5 bases; unmatched junction bases: 4.